This entry is about one T cell receptor (beta chain). What it recognizes is unknown. Compared with germline, one end of the junction differs, possibly owing to a read error. The data are from a study of T-cell memory formation after mild COVID-19. Overall study findings and caveats: CD4/CD8 balance characterized clones contracting day 15 to 85, and CD4+ skew characterized later expanders.

TCRdb analysed the 5' RACE reads with MiXCR anew, one entry per CDR3 protein. The table includes 240,000 or so distinct CDR3 sequences, over 9% detected once. There are 12 residues in the CDR3. The germline CDR1 and CDR2 sequences are SSHAT and FNYEAQ (reference sequence). This sequence joins TRBV7-7 and TRBJ2-1; no clear D gene. Sample: PBMCs or a T cell subset sorted from them (not recorded which). The TCR comes from a man younger than 30 who had mild COVID-19 (a few samples of this study predate the infection). Cell type and time point are not known. The chain's CDR3 is CASSFVSGPQFF. The CDR3 DNA reads TGTGCTAGCAGCTTTGTGTCCGGACCGCAGTTCTTC.